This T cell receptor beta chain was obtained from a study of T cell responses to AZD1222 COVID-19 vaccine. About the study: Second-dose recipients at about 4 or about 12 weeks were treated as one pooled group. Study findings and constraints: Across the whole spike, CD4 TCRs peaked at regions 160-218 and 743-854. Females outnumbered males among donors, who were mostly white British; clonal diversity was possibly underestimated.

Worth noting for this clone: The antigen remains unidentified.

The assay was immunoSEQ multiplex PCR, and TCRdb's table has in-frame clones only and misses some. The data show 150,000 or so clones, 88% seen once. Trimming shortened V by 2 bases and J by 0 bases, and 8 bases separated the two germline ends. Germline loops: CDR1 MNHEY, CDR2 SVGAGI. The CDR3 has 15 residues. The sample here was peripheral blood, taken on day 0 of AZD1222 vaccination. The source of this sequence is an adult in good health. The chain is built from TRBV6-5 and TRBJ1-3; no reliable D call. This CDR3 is CASSYDGHSGNTIYF. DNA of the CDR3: TGTGCCAGCAGTTACGACGGGCACTCTGGAAACACCATATATTTT.